The next 11 T cell receptor beta chains were all read from a single sample in a study of regulatory T cells in long-lasting Graves disease. The authors built TCR beta libraries using iRepertoire HTBI primers and Arm-PCR of CDR3 regions. A single record per CDR3 protein comes from TCRdb applying MiXCR to the multiplex PCR reads. The table shows around 500,000 distinct CDR3 sequences, with more than 10% occurring only once. Time point specified: newly diagnosed GD, antithyroid drugs for less than 3 months. From RNA extracted from PBMCs, the TCR library was made. Another study also made use of these data, one on T cells in Graves' hyperthyroidism and ophthalmopathy.

The specimen comprised peripheral blood mononuclear cells (PBMCs), sampled at new diagnosis, from a patient treated with antithyroid drugs. The receptors stem from a woman aged 25 to 39 with Graves disease.

This clonotype was observed at least ten times. This chain uses TRBV18 with TRBJ1-4, with 8 bases aligning to TRBD1. The trim removed 4 bases at V and 8 bases at J, leaving 6 bases unmatched. This CDR3 contains 14 residues. The germline gives CDR1 KGHSH, CDR2 LQKENI. Written as DNA, the CDR3 is TGTGCCAGCTCACAACCGGGACAGGCGGAAAAACTGTTTTTT. Residues: CASSQPGQAEKLFF.

This clonotype was recorded at least ten times. V is TRBV7-3 and J is TRBJ1-1; tentatively, D is TRBD1 (5 bases). The CDR3 has 15 amino acids. Trimming pared 5 bases from V and 4 bases from J, leaving 17 bases between. Germline V CDR1 and CDR2: SGHTA, FQGTGA. The CDR3, as DNA: TGTGCCAGCAGCCCCGCAGGGCCTCAGGGCACTGAAGCTTTCTTT. It encodes CASSPAGPQGTEAFF.

This clonotype was picked up many times. This chain links TRBV28 with TRBJ1-1, with D unresolved. The CDR3 is 13 residues long. Germline-derived CDR1 and CDR2 are MDHEN and SYDVKM. V was cut by 1 base and J by 2 bases, with 5 bases left in between. The CDR3 DNA is TGTGCCAGCAGTTTATTAGCCAACACTGAAGCTTTCTTT. This gives the protein CASSLLANTEAFF.

This clonotype was counted a few times. The chain recombines TRBV6-2 or TRBV6-3 with TRBJ2-1; perhaps TRBD2 as D (6 bases). Germline-derived CDR1 and CDR2 are MNHEY and SVGEGT. V dropped 5 bases and J dropped 4 bases, with 18 bases sitting between them. This CDR3 is 16 amino acids long. CDR3 nucleotide sequence: TGTGCCAGCAGTCTCCAACTAGCCTTGCATTACAATGAGCAGTTCTTC. This encodes CASSLQLALHYNEQFF.

This clonotype appeared many times. The V gene is TRBV7-9, the J gene TRBJ1-2; D possibly corresponds to TRBD1 (6 bases). The V end lost 5 bases, the J end lost 13 bases, and 26 bases lay between the germline ends. The CDR3 loop spans 15 amino acids. Germline CDR1 SEHNR, CDR2 FQNEAQ (reference sequence). CDR3 nucleotide sequence: TGTGCCAGCAGCCGCCTACAGGACAGCCTAACGGTCTCCACCTTC. Protein: CASSRLQDSLTVSTF. The variable domain in full, with the rest retrieved from reference TRBV7-9 and TRBJ1-2, is DTGVSQNPRHKITKRGQNVTFRCDPISEHNRLYWYRQTLGQGPEFLTYFQNEAQLEKSRLLSDRFSAERPKGSFSTLEIQRTEQGDSAMYLCASSRLQDSLTVSTFGSGTRLTVV.

This clonotype was found many times. The chain employs TRBV12-3 or TRBV12-4 and TRBJ1-1, with a tentative D call TRBD1 (6 bases). Trimming took 5 bases from V and 7 from J, leaving 14 bases between them. This CDR3 spans 13 amino acids. Here the CDR3 DNA reads TGTGCCAGCAGTCCCCCCTACAGGGATGAAGCTTTCTTT. This codes for CASSPPYRDEAFF.

This clonotype was seen ten or more times. This chain uses TRBV10-3 with TRBJ1-1, with 8 positions matching TRBD1. After removal of 6 bases from V and 6 bases from J, the junction contained 3 bases not matched to a gene. CDR1 ENHRY and CDR2 SYGVKD come from the germline V gene. The CDR3 has 12 residues. CDR3 residues: CAISGQGSEAFF. The CDR3 region has the DNA TGTGCCATCAGCGGACAGGGCTCTGAAGCTTTCTTT.

A remark on this clonotype: A far more abundant clone sits one base away, making this likely a read error. The chain uses TRBV30 and TRBJ2-1; D possibly matches TRBD1 or TRBD2 (5 bases each). The tail of the sequence fits TRBJ2-5 better, so the J call may be wrong. Germline V CDR1 and CDR2: GTSNPN, SVGIG (reference sequence). The CDR3 length is 14 residues. The CDR3 loop reads CAWSRGGQGETQYF. The DNA of the CDR3 is TGTGCCTGGAGCCGGGGCGGCCAGGGAGAGACCCAGTACTTC.

This clonotype was seen repeatedly, ten times or more. This chain uses TRBV20-1 with TRBJ2-7; D might be TRBD2 (7 bases). Per germline, CDR1 DFQATT and CDR2 SNEGSKA (reference sequence). CDR3 size: 13 residues. V was clipped by 5 bases and J by 4 bases, with 15 bases between them. The CDR3, as DNA: TGCAGTGCTCGTGGGGGGAGGGGGTACGAGCAGTACTTC. Translated, it gives CSARGGRGYEQYF.

This chain uses TRBV24-1 with TRBJ2-4, with 7 bases matching TRBD1. Losses at the gene ends were 4 bases for V and 3 bases for J; bases not matched to a gene: 8. Germline assignment: CDR1 KGHDR and CDR2 SFDVKD. This CDR3 contains 16 residues. CDR3 sequence reads: CATSEHRGDGKNIQYF. The CDR3 nucleotides read TGTGCCACCAGTGAACACAGGGGAGACGGCAAAAACATTCAGTACTTC.

This clonotype was seen repeatedly, ten times or more. This chain joins TRBV27 and TRBJ2-7; maybe TRBD1 (5 bases). The CDR3 covers 13 residues. CDR1 and CDR2 (germline): MNHEY, SMNVEV (reference sequence). The V end lost 6 bases, the J end lost 5 bases, and 14 bases lay between the germline ends. The CDR3 bases are TGTGCCAGCAGCTTCCAGGGAATCCACGAGCAGTACTTC. Protein: CASSFQGIHEQYF.